What follows are 6 T cell receptor beta chains derived from one specimen sequenced in a study of response to subunit inactivated influenza vaccine. TCRdb re-analysed the RT-PCR reads in MiXCR, keeping a single row per CDR3 protein. This sample has approximately 500,000 distinct CDR3 sequences, with 14% found just once. The sequenced sample was PBMCs from blood, obtained about 13 days after vaccination. These receptors all come from a man aged 50-60 years who received an inactivated influenza vaccine.

This chain connects TRBV12-3 or TRBV12-4 to TRBJ2-5; 13 bases are shared with TRBD2. V dropped 2 bases and J dropped 3; count of bases not matched to a gene: 12. This CDR3 region has 19 residues. The CDR3 DNA reads as TGTGCCAGCAGTTTACTTATCAGGACTAGCGGGAGTGGGAAAGAGACCCAGTACTTC. This gives the protein CASSLLIRTSGSGKETQYF.

The V and J genes are TRBV15 and TRBJ2-7, with a tentative D call TRBD2 (5 bases). Germline CDR1 and CDR2: LNHNV and YYDKDF (reference sequence). The V end was cut by 5 bases, the J end by 0 bases, with 29 bases between. This CDR3 spans 20 amino acids. The CDR3: CATSPPRPGKPQWGSYEQYF. CDR3 coding DNA: TGTGCCACCAGCCCCCCTAGACCGGGAAAGCCCCAATGGGGCTCCTACGAGCAGTACTTC.

The chain couples TRBV5-1 to TRBJ2-5; the match to TRBD1 covers 10 bases. There are 14 residues in the CDR3. V dropped 6 bases and J dropped 5; count of bases not matched to a gene: 7. The germline V gene has CDR1 SGHRS and CDR2 YFSETQ. Here the CDR3 reads CASNRDRGSETQYF. CDR3 nucleotide sequence: TGCGCCAGCAACCGGGACAGGGGATCGGAGACCCAGTACTTC.

The chain employs TRBV7-2 and TRBJ1-1; tentative D call: TRBD1 (5 bases). The CDR3 is 15 amino acids. The germline gives CDR1 SGHTA, CDR2 FQGNSA. V lost 5 bases and J 2 bases, leaving 15 bases between the germline ends. CDR3 nucleotides: TGTGCCAGCAGCCCACCGAGAGGGGTCAACACTGAAGCTTTCTTT. Protein sequence: CASSPPRGVNTEAFF. The whole variable domain, remainder taken from reference TRBV7-2 and TRBJ1-1, is GAGVSQSPSNKVTEKGKDVELRCDPISGHTALYWYRQSLGQGLEFLIYFQGNSAPDKSGLPSDRFSAERTGGSVSTLTIQRTQQEDSAVYLCASSPPRGVNTEAFFGQGTRLTVV.

This clonotype was found a few times. The CDR3 DNA reads as TGTGCCAGCAGCCTAGCGGGAGGGCCTTTGAGGTCCTACAATGAGCAGTTCTTC. Its translation is CASSLAGGPLRSYNEQFF. The chain uses TRBV3-1 and TRBJ2-1; 11 bases align to TRBD2. There are 18 residues in the CDR3. Germline CDR1 and CDR2: LGHDT and YNNKEL (reference sequence). J lost 1 base, V lost 4 bases, and 9 bases had no gene match.

In this sample, this clonotype turned up many times. The chain employs TRBV7-9 and TRBJ2-1; tentative D call: TRBD2 (6 bases). V lost 4 bases and J lost 4, with 11 bases in between. The CDR3 runs to 14 residues. CDR1 is SEHNR and CDR2 is FQNEAQ in the germline V gene (reference sequence). CDR3 in amino acids: CASSSRDLYNEQFF. The CDR3 DNA is TGTGCCAGCAGCTCCCGGGACTTATACAATGAGCAGTTCTTC.